This T cell receptor beta chain was found in a study of human T cells and chemical hapten exposure. At the level of the study: Patch tests delivered 0.01% DPC to the upper back and were evaluated at 6 days. Regarding the study as a whole: Donors, who had alopecia, may show an immune response that differs from healthy people's.

Time point in this sample: patch test 2, 6 weeks after DPC sensitization. The sample's treatment: therapeutic diphenylcyclopropenone sensitization with weekly scalp DPC. Phlebotomy was performed prior to application of every patch test. The CDR3 consists of 19 residues. Germline trimming cut 5 bases from V and 4 bases from J; bases unmatched to any gene: 17. Comments on this clonotype: The antigen is unknown.

Each CDR3 protein gets one entry after TCRdb re-called the RACE reads with MiXCR. The profile shows around 99,000 distinct CDR3 sequences, approximately 10% of them singletons. This chain connects TRBV12-3 or TRBV12-4 to TRBJ2-1, with 10 positions matching TRBD1. The sample in question was whole blood, obtained in connection with sensitization to the hapten diphenylcyclopropenone (DPC). This TCR was sampled from a middle-aged man with alopecia areata. Some clones in this sample may be carry-over from other donors' samples. Written as DNA, the CDR3 is TGTGCCAGCAGTCTCCTCGGGACAGGGGTCTTCTCGGGATACAATGAGCAGTTCTTC. Its protein is CASSLLGTGVFSGYNEQFF.